The 7 T cell receptor beta chains listed next were all sequenced from one sample in a study of early T cells in non-severe SARS-CoV-2 infection. MiXCR was run by TCRdb on the 5' RACE reads, yielding one entry per CDR3 protein. The sample holds fewer than 55,000 distinct CDR3 sequences, approximately 10% seen once. The sequenced sample was whole blood. The source of these receptors is an adult who was a healthcare worker with PCR-confirmed SARS-CoV-2 infection or an uninfected control (not recorded which).

This clonotype was counted at least ten times. This chain connects TRBV4-1 to TRBJ2-1; the D gene is possibly TRBD2 (6 bases). The CDR3 is 15 residues long. V was trimmed by 1 base and J by 2 bases, leaving 9 bases between them. In germline, CDR1 is MGHRA, CDR2 YSYEKL. CDR3 nucleotide sequence: TGCGCCAGCAGCCAAGGGTCGGGAGCCTACAATGAGCAGTTCTTC. It encodes CASSQGSGAYNEQFF.

In this sample, this clonotype turned up a few times. This chain connects TRBV28 to TRBJ2-7; D is unclear. The CDR3 extends over 14 amino acids. Germline lookup yields CDR1 MDHEN and CDR2 SYDVKM. Trimming pared 2 bases from V and 0 bases from J, leaving 8 bases between. CDR3 nucleotide sequence: TGTGCCAGCAGTTTACAGGCTGTCTCCTACGAGCAGTACTTC. This sequence encodes CASSLQAVSYEQYF.

This clonotype has a count of ten or more. The rearrangement joins TRBV24-1 to TRBJ1-5; D remains unclear. V lost 4 bases to trimming and J lost 7 bases, with 13 bases between them. This CDR3 is built from 14 residues. Germline loops: CDR1 KGHDR, CDR2 SFDVKD. The CDR3 DNA reads as TGTGCCACCAGTGAGCGTTGGGTGAGGCAGCCCCAGCATTTT. Protein sequence: CATSERWVRQPQHF.

This clonotype has just a few counts. This chain links TRBV6-1 with TRBJ2-1; D could derive from TRBD1 or TRBD2 (5 bases each). The V end was cut by 7 bases, the J end by 8 bases, with 12 bases between. CDR1 MNHNS and CDR2 SASEGT come from the germline V gene. The CDR3 contains 12 residues. The CDR3 here is CASTGLGDEQFF. DNA of the CDR3: TGTGCCAGCACGGGGCTTGGAGATGAGCAGTTCTTC.

This clonotype occurred a few times. V and J are TRBV29-1 and TRBJ2-7; 9 bases are shared with TRBD2. This CDR3 contains 16 residues. J gave up 7 bases and V 3 bases, and 16 bases lay outside the gene matches. Per germline, CDR1 SQVTM and CDR2 ANQGSEA. The CDR3 region has the DNA TGCAGCGTTGATAAAGCAGGTGGGACTAGCCCCAAGGAGCAGTACTTC. Its protein is CSVDKAGGTSPKEQYF.

The V call is TRBV7-2, the J call TRBJ2-7, with 9 nucleotides matching TRBD2. CDR3 length: 15 residues. The V segment lost 5 bases and the J segment 1 base; nucleotides outside the gene matches: 6. Per the germline V gene, CDR1 is SGHTA and CDR2 is FQGNSA. Here the CDR3 DNA reads TGTGCCAGCAGCCTGACTAGCGGAGGATCCTACGAGCAGTACTTC. Translated, it gives CASSLTSGGSYEQYF. The whole variable domain, filled in from reference TRBV7-2 and TRBJ2-7, reads GAGVSQSPSNKVTEKGKDVELRCDPISGHTALYWYRQSLGQGLEFLIYFQGNSAPDKSGLPSDRFSAERTGGSVSTLTIQRTQQEDSAVYLCASSLTSGGSYEQYFGPGTRLTVT.

This clonotype was picked up many times. The V gene is TRBV19, the J gene TRBJ2-1; 9 bases fit TRBD1. With 10 bases clipped from V and 6 bases from J, the junction kept 4 bases outside the gene matches. Germline assignment: CDR1 LNHDA and CDR2 SQIVND (reference sequence). The CDR3 spans 12 residues. This CDR3 is CATKTGGNEQFF. CDR3 nucleotides: TGTGCCACCAAGACAGGGGGCAATGAGCAGTTCTTC.